This T cell receptor (beta chain) stems from a study of shared clonotypes between healthy human individuals. Generated by immunoSEQ multiplex PCR, the TCRdb table keeps only in-frame clones and is missing some. The table has under 2,500,000 clones, around 95% seen once. With V trimmed by 1 base and J by 0 bases, 3 bases remained unmatched. CDR1 and CDR2 from the germline V gene are SGHDN and FVKESK. This CDR3 spans 16 amino acids. Specimen: naive CD4+ T cells sorted from blood. The subset here: CD45RA+ positively selected. This sequence was found in a man in his late teens or twenties in good health. The chain carries TRBV14 and TRBJ1-5, with 7 bases fitting TRBD1. The CDR3 region has the DNA TGTGCCAGCAGCCAAGGCGGGACAGATAGCAATCAGCCCCAGCATTTT. It codes for CASSQGGTDSNQPQHF.